These 21 T cell receptor beta chains originate from one sample sequenced in a study of T cells after yellow fever vaccination. MiXCR, applied by TCRdb to the 5' RACE reads, yields one record per CDR3 protein. This sample has approximately 300,000 distinct CDR3 sequences, with roughly a tenth found just once. This specimen was CD4+ T cells sorted from PBMCs, taken 45 days after the yellow fever booster vaccination. The receptors were gathered from a man between 18 and 35 years old who received the YFV17D yellow fever vaccine.

This chain connects TRBV7-2 to TRBJ2-1; 9 bases align to TRBD2. Germline V gives CDR1 SGHTA, CDR2 FQGNSA. There are 16 residues in the CDR3. The ends lost 2 bases at V and 8 bases at J; junction bases unmatched: 10. The CDR3 loop reads CASSLLAGRFVDEQFF. Here the CDR3 DNA reads TGTGCCAGCAGCTTACTAGCGGGGCGGTTTGTCGATGAGCAGTTCTTC. Looking up the rest from reference TRBV7-2 and TRBJ2-1 gives the full variable domain: GAGVSQSPSNKVTEKGKDVELRCDPISGHTALYWYRQSLGQGLEFLIYFQGNSAPDKSGLPSDRFSAERTGGSVSTLTIQRTQQEDSAVYLCASSLLAGRFVDEQFFGPGTRLTVL.

The chain is built from TRBV4-2 and TRBJ2-7, with D perhaps matching TRBD2 (7 bases). Trimming stripped 1 base from V and 5 bases from J, with 9 bases between. This CDR3 spans 13 amino acids. Per the germline V gene, CDR1 is LGHNA and CDR2 is YNFKEQ. CDR3 DNA sequence: TGTGCCAGCAGCCAAGGGGGGGGCGACGAGCAGTACGTC. Protein product: CASSQGGGDEQYV.

The chain has TRBV6-6 and TRBJ1-3; 8 bases are a match to TRBD1. J was trimmed by 6 bases and V by 6 bases; bases with no gene match: 4. The CDR3 is made up of 13 amino acids. CDR1 MNHNY and CDR2 SVGAGI come from the germline V gene (reference sequence). CDR3 sequence (DNA): TGTGCCAGCAGGACAGGGGCGTCAAACACCATATATTTT. Encoded protein: CASRTGASNTIYF.

This clonotype was recorded a few times. V gene TRBV6-1 combines with J gene TRBJ2-3; 8 nucleotides agree with TRBD2. The CDR3 is made up of 15 amino acids. The V segment lost 8 bases and the J segment 2 bases; nucleotides outside the gene matches: 9. CDR1 is MNHNS, CDR2 SASEGT, per germline. The CDR3 DNA sequence: TGTGCCAGCTGCACTACTAGCGGTATCACAGATACGCAGTATTTT. Protein: CASCTTSGITDTQYF.

This clonotype appeared a few times. The rearrangement joins TRBV7-3 to TRBJ2-1; 12 bases agree with TRBD1. The V segment lost 4 bases and the J segment 8 bases; nucleotides outside the gene matches: 9. This CDR3 is built from 16 residues. The germline CDR1 and CDR2 sequences are SGHTA and FQGTGA. CDR3 sequence reads: CASSSLGQGARDEQFF. DNA of the CDR3: TGTGCCAGCAGCTCCCTGGGACAGGGGGCGCGCGATGAGCAGTTCTTC.

This clonotype has more than one count but fewer than ten. V is TRBV11-1 and J is TRBJ2-3; 7 nucleotides agree with TRBD1. CDR1 is SGHAT, CDR2 FQDESV, per germline (reference sequence). The V segment lost 5 bases and the J segment 2 bases; nucleotides outside the gene matches: 10. The CDR3 spans 16 residues. The CDR3 DNA sequence: TGTGCCAGCAGCCCGTGGGACAGATACTCCACAGATACGCAGTATTTT. Its translation is CASSPWDRYSTDTQYF.

The J gene is TRBJ1-1, the V gene TRBV6-5; D unresolved. V was cut by 5 bases and J by 6 bases, with 10 bases left in between. From germline, CDR1 is MNHEY and CDR2 SVGAGI. This CDR3 is built from 12 residues. The CDR3 bases are TGTGCCAGCAGTAATCGCTCGCCTGAAGCTTTCTTT. The encoded protein is CASSNRSPEAFF.

The sample holds many counts of this clonotype. V gene TRBV7-2 combines with J gene TRBJ2-1; 7 nucleotides agree with TRBD1. This CDR3 is 15 amino acids long. The ends lost 6 bases at V and 4 bases at J; junction bases unmatched: 9. Germline-derived CDR1 and CDR2 are SGHTA and FQGNSA. CDR3 in DNA: TGTGCCAGCAGAATAACCGGGACAGATTACAATGAGCAGTTCTTC. Amino acids: CASRITGTDYNEQFF.

The rearrangement joins TRBV3-1 to TRBJ2-2; D not resolved. Trimming cost V 0 bases and J 6 bases, with 14 bases left between them. This CDR3 has 16 residues. The germline V gene encodes CDR1 LGHDT and CDR2 YNNKEL (reference sequence). CDR3 sequence (DNA): TGTGCCAGCAGCCAAGATGCCCGACCGAATTCCGGGGAGCTGTTTTTT. Its protein product is CASSQDARPNSGELFF.

This clonotype has only one observation. With a much larger clone just one base away, this may be a read error. This chain links TRBV4-1 with TRBJ2-3, with unresolved D. This CDR3 has 15 amino acids. Per the germline V gene, CDR1 is MGHRA and CDR2 is YSYEKL. V was pared by 3 bases and J by 6 bases, with 16 bases between. CDR3 sequence: CASSHEWKGMDTQYF. CDR3 DNA: TGCGCCAGCAGCCATGAATGGAAAGGGATGGATACGCAGTATTTT.

This chain uses TRBV3-1 with TRBJ1-3, with 7 positions matching TRBD1. The V gene's germline CDR1 is LGHDT and CDR2 YNNKEL (reference sequence). CDR3 length: 18 residues. V lost 0 bases, J lost 3 bases, and 11 bases stayed unmatched. CDR3 region: CASSQDLGTAFSGNTIYF. In nucleotides, the CDR3 is TGTGCCAGCAGCCAAGATCTTGGGACAGCTTTCAGTGGAAACACCATATATTTT. The full variable domain, its missing parts supplied by reference TRBV3-1 and TRBJ1-3, is DTAVSQTPKYLVTQMGNDKSIKCEQNLGHDTMYWYKQDSKKFLKIMFSYNNKELIINETVPNRFSPKSPDKAHLNLHINSLELGDSAVYFCASSQDLGTAFSGNTIYFGEGSWLTVV.

This sequence joins TRBV7-2 and TRBJ1-6; D might be TRBD1 (6 bases). Germline V gene lookup returns CDR1 SGHTA and CDR2 FQGNSA. V lost 6 bases, J lost 7 bases, and 16 bases lay in between. The CDR3 contains 15 residues. CDR3 residues: CASRQPGHPNSPLHF. CDR3 bases: TGTGCCAGCAGACAACCGGGACATCCGAATTCACCCCTCCACTTT.

This sequence joins TRBV7-9 and TRBJ2-3; D is ambiguous. The CDR3 spans 16 residues. CDR1 is SEHNR and CDR2 is FQNEAQ in the germline V gene (reference sequence). The V gene lost 1 base and the J gene lost 3 bases, with 14 bases spanning the gap. CDR3 protein: CASSLGSAARTDTQYF. The CDR3, as DNA: TGTGCCAGCAGCTTAGGTTCGGCAGCACGGACAGATACGCAGTATTTT.

This clonotype has just a few counts. This rearrangement joins TRBV20-1 to TRBJ2-5, with D perhaps matching TRBD2 (5 bases). V was shortened by 3 bases and J by 4 bases, with 12 bases between the two germline ends. CDR3 length: 13 amino acids. Germline assignment: CDR1 DFQATT and CDR2 SNEGSKA (reference sequence). CDR3 nucleotide sequence: TGCAGTGCTAGGAAGCTAGGAGGAGAGACCCAGTACTTC. Protein sequence: CSARKLGGETQYF.

J is TRBJ1-4 and V is TRBV28; D might be TRBD1 (5 bases). This CDR3 has 14 residues. The V gene lost 3 bases and the J gene lost 10 bases, with 15 bases spanning the gap. Per the germline V gene, CDR1 is MDHEN and CDR2 is SYDVKM. The CDR3 reads CASSLGRLRGKLFF. CDR3 nucleotide sequence: TGTGCCAGCAGTTTGGGGCGGCTTCGTGGAAAACTGTTTTTT.

In its sample, this clonotype was seen a few times. The V and J genes are TRBV4-2 and TRBJ2-3, with TRBD2 matching over 9 bases. The CDR3 runs to 15 residues. With 3 bases clipped from V and 4 bases from J, the junction kept 5 bases outside the gene matches. Germline assignment: CDR1 LGHNA and CDR2 YNFKEQ. The CDR3 loop is CASSQSSGASDTQYF. The CDR3, as DNA: TGTGCCAGCAGCCAGTCTAGCGGGGCCTCAGATACGCAGTATTTT.

The chain couples TRBV7-8 to TRBJ1-3; 8 bases line up with TRBD1. With V trimmed by 1 base and J by 9 bases, 14 bases remained unmatched. Germline V gene sequence: CDR1 SGHVS, CDR2 FQNEAQ. The CDR3 runs to 17 residues. CDR3 sequence reads: CASSLGAGGLIGGTIYF. The CDR3 DNA follows: TGTGCCAGCAGCTTAGGGGCAGGGGGCCTGATAGGAGGCACCATATATTTT.

This clonotype was observed at least ten times. This chain uses TRBV7-3 with TRBJ2-3; perhaps TRBD1 as D (5 bases). The CDR3 consists of 13 residues. Germline V gives CDR1 SGHTA, CDR2 FQGTGA. V was cut by 2 bases and J by 2 bases, with 5 bases left in between. The CDR3, as DNA: TGTGCCAGCAGCTTAGGGGCCACAGATACGCAGTATTTT. Translation gives CASSLGATDTQYF. Variable domain in full (rest from reference TRBV7-3 and TRBJ2-3): GAGVSQTPSNKVTEKGKYVELRCDPISGHTALYWYRQSLGQGPEFLIYFQGTGAADDSGLPNDRFFAVRPEGSVSTLKIQRTERGDSAVYLCASSLGATDTQYFGPGTRLTVL.

This clonotype was picked up a small number of times. The chain combines TRBV20-1 with TRBJ1-1; D not certain. Germline lookup yields CDR1 DFQATT and CDR2 SNEGSKA (reference sequence). This CDR3 spans 12 amino acids. The germline V and J ends were trimmed by 0 bases and 8 bases, with 10 bases remaining between them. CDR3 sequence: CSARDTALEAFF. CDR3 nucleotide sequence: TGCAGTGCTAGAGATACGGCCCTCGAAGCTTTCTTT.

The V and J genes are TRBV9 and TRBJ2-3; 14 bases are a match to TRBD2. Germline lookup yields CDR1 SGDLS and CDR2 YYNGEE. V trimming: 0 bases; J trimming: 1 base; junction bases outside the gene matches: 1. The CDR3 spans 17 residues. CDR3 nucleotides: TGTGCCAGCAGCGTAGCGGGACTAGCGGGGGGCACAGATACGCAGTATTTT. Its translation is CASSVAGLAGGTDTQYF.

The chain employs TRBV3-1 and TRBJ1-1; D call uncertain. The V gene's germline CDR1 is LGHDT and CDR2 YNNKEL (reference sequence). V lost 3 bases and J lost 3, with 11 bases in between. The CDR3 runs to 14 residues. CDR3 bases: TGTGCCAGCAGCCAGGGATGGAGGGACACTGAAGCTTTCTTT. It translates to CASSQGWRDTEAFF.